The rows below give T cell receptor beta chains drawn from one sample of a study of cytomegalovirus exposure and HLA in healthy donors. Generated by immunoSEQ multiplex PCR, the TCRdb table keeps only in-frame clones and is missing some. The sample includes tens of thousands of clones, more than 75% of them seen just once. Sequencing used PBMCs. Receptor source: a man aged 25-40 years in good health and CMV-seropositive. Each CDR3 is given with its conserved first and last residue. A D gene is named only where the DNA matches it firmly. Not every row has a clone size; where given, it reads once, few, many or a size class.

>TRBV4-1|once|-|TRBJ1-5|15
TGCGCCAGCAGCCACAGTGAGGAGGGCAATCAGCCCCAGCATTTT
CASSHSEEGNQPQHF
>TRBV7-3|-|TRBD1|TRBJ2-1|12
TGTGCCAGCAGCTCCCAAGGGACAGGCCAGTTCTTC
CASSSQGTGQFF
>TRBV5-1|-|-|TRBJ1-6|16
TGCGCCAGCAGCTTGGTTGAGGGCGGGTATAATTCACCCCTCCACTTT
CASSLVEGGYNSPLHF
>TRBV28|-|TRBD1|TRBJ2-7|14
TGTGCCAGCAGTTTTTCTGATACAGGGGTAGAGCAGTACTTC
CASSFSDTGVEQYF
>TRBV6-5|-|-|TRBJ2-2|15
TGTGCCAGCAGTCTACCAACAGGAGCCACCGGGGAGCTGTTTTTT
CASSLPTGATGELFF
>TRBV6-1|-|-|TRBJ2-2|16
TGTGCCAGCAGTGAAATGTGGGAGGCGAACACCGGGGAGCTGTTTTTT
CASSEMWEANTGELFF
>TRBV6-1|-|-|TRBJ1-2|15
TGTGCCAGCAGTCTGATACAGGGAGACAACTATGGCTACACCTTC
CASSLIQGDNYGYTF
>TRBV5-1|-|TRBD1|TRBJ1-2|15
TGCGCCAGCAGCTTGGAAGGGGGCACCAACTATGGCTACACCTTC
CASSLEGGTNYGYTF
>TRBV2|-|TRBD1|TRBJ1-6|17
TGTGCCAGCAGTGAACTGGGACAGGGGGCCGGTAATTCACCCCTCCACTTT
CASSELGQGAGNSPLHF
>TRBV6-1|-|-|TRBJ2-7|14
TGTGCCAGCAGAGGTGGGCAGACCCCTCGCGAGCAGTACTTC
CASRGGQTPREQYF
>TRBV7-9|-|TRBD2|TRBJ2-7|16
TGTGCCAGCAGCTTAGGGAGAGGACTAGCGGGAGGCGAGCAGTACTTC
CASSLGRGLAGGEQYF
>TRBV5-4|-|-|TRBJ2-7|13
TGTGCCAGCAGCTTTGCAGGTCCTTACGAGCAGTACTTC
CASSFAGPYEQYF
>TRBV19|once|-|TRBJ1-2|13
TGTGCCAGTAGTAAACAGGGTACCTATGGCTACACCTTC
CASSKQGTYGYTF
>TRBV28|-|TRBD1|TRBJ2-1|15
TGTGCCAGCAGTTTATGGGGACAGGGTATCGATGAGCAGTTCTTC
CASSLWGQGIDEQFF
>TRBV13|few|TRBD2|TRBJ2-7|14
TGTGCCAGCAGCTTAAGCGGGGCCGATTACGAGCAGTACTTC
CASSLSGADYEQYF
>TRBV5-4|-|-|TRBJ2-6|17
TGTGCCAGCAGCCCCCTTGGACAATCCTCTGGGGCCAACGTCCTGACTTTC
CASSPLGQSSGANVLTF
>TRBV7-9|-|-|TRBJ2-7|13
TGTGCCAGCAGCTTACCCCCTTCCTACGAGCAGTACTTC
CASSLPPSYEQYF
>TRBV29-1|-|TRBD1|TRBJ1-5|13
TGCAGCGTCCTCGTCCCGGGACAGGGACCCCAGCATTTT
CSVLVPGQGPQHF
>TRBV2|-|TRBD2|TRBJ2-7|15
TGTGCCAGCAGGGAGCGGACTAGCGGAAGGATGGAGCAGTACTTC
CASRERTSGRMEQYF
>TRBV29-1|-|-|TRBJ2-3|12
TGCAGCGTTGAAGTTCCTGCAGATACGCAGTATTTT
CSVEVPADTQYF